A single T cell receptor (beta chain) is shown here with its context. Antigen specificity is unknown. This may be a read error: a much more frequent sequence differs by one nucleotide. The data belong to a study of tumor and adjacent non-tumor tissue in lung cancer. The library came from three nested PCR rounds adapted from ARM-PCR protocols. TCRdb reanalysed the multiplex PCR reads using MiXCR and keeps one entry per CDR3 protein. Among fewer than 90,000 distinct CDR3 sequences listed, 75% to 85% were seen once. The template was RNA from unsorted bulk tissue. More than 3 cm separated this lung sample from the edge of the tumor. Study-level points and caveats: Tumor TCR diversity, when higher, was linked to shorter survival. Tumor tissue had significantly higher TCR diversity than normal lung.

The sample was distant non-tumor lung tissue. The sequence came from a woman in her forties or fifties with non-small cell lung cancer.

CDR3 DNA sequence: TGCAGTGCTAGATCCAGCGGGGGCGGGAATACGCGGTATTTT. This encodes CSARSSGGGNTRYF. The rearrangement links TRBV20-1 to TRBJ2-3; TRBD2 agrees at 8 bases. CDR1 and CDR2 (germline): DFQATT, SNEGSKA (reference sequence). CDR3 length: 14 residues.